This TCR beta chain was recorded in a study of blood T cell repertoires in COVID-19. Germline V lookup: CDR1 SGHNT, CDR2 YYREEE (reference sequence). This CDR3 region has 14 residues. Unmatched junction bases numbered 7, after V lost 6 bases and J lost 9 bases. Clones were read by immunoSEQ multiplex PCR, and TCRdb kept only the in-frame ones, dropping some. The sample has approximately 100,000 clones; approximately 88% are singletons. The specimen was peripheral blood. This chain joins TRBV5-4 and TRBJ1-6; 9 nucleotides agree with TRBD1. This TCR derives from a woman aged 60 to 75 with acute or convalescent COVID-19. CDR3 protein: CASTLTGGGSPLHF. Written as DNA, the CDR3 is TGTGCCAGCACCCTGACAGGGGGGGGTTCACCCCTCCACTTT.